This T cell receptor beta chain was sequenced in a study of blood T cell repertoires in COVID-19. At the level of the study: Acute and convalescent COVID-19 specimens originated in the United States, Italy and Spain.

Per germline, CDR1 MRHNA and CDR2 SNTAGT. J gave up 7 bases and V 2 bases, and 7 bases lay outside the gene matches. The CDR3 totals 15 residues. Using immunoSEQ multiplex PCR, the repertoire was profiled, and TCRdb retains in-frame clones only, with some absent. Of more than 150,000 clones in the sample, 85% to 90% were seen once. This clonotype was obtained from a man younger than 35 with acute or convalescent COVID-19. This chain joins TRBV6-4 and TRBJ2-1; 8 bases map to TRBD1. Sequencing used peripheral blood. In nucleotides, the CDR3 is TGTGCCAGCAGTGACCAGGCAGGGGGCAGAAATGAGCAGTTCTTC. Its translation: CASSDQAGGRNEQFF.